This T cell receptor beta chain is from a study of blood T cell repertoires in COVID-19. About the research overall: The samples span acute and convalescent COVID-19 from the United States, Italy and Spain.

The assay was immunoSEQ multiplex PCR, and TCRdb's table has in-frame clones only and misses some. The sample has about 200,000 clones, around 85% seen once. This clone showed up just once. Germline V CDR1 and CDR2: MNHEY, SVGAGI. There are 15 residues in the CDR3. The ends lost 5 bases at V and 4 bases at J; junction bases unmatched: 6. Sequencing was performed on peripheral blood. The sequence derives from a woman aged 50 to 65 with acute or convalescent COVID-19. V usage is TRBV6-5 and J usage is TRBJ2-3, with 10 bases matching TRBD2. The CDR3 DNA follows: TGTGCCAGCAGTCAGCTAGCGGGAGACTCAGATACGCAGTATTTT. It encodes CASSQLAGDSDTQYF.